A selection of T cell receptor beta chains follows, all from one sample in a study of identical twins. MiXCR, run by TCRdb on the 5' RACE reads, gives a single entry per CDR3 protein. The sample consists of roughly 200,000 distinct CDR3 sequences, about 15% of them appearing once. These data were likewise used in another study, on T cells expressing NK-cell markers.

Sequencing used CD8+ T cells sorted from blood. These receptors came from a woman between 18 and 30 years old in good health. The conserved cysteine and the conserved F or W are not part of the CDR3 here. Expanded clones get a size class; other rows say once, few or many, or leave the size out.

abundance | j_gene | v_gene | CDR3aa
few | TRBJ2-2 | TRBV10-3 | AIIEESTGELF
few | TRBJ1-5 | TRBV12-3/TRBV12-4 | ASSFGPRSQPQH
few | TRBJ2-3 | TRBV3-1 | ASSQDSETDTQY
few | TRBJ2-1 | TRBV4-1 | ASSPAGGAGNEQF
few | TRBJ1-2 | TRBV7-9 | ASSSAGAANYGYT
- | TRBJ2-2 | TRBV11-3 | ASSPSSQILNTGELF
- | TRBJ2-2 | TRBV2 | AVKEGVTGELF
- | TRBJ2-7 | TRBV4-3 | ASSQAQSGDQY
- | TRBJ1-3 | TRBV20-1 | SALDRGLGNTIY
- | TRBJ2-3 | TRBV5-6 | ASSTGLAQNYPSTDTQY
few | TRBJ2-2 | TRBV20-1 | SARGGAGITGELF
few | TRBJ2-7 | TRBV11-2 | ASSLVRDWYEQY
few | TRBJ2-5 | TRBV14 | ASSQGLLDIR
few | TRBJ1-1 | TRBV29-1 | SALKGTGDTEAF
- | TRBJ2-1 | TRBV24-1 | ATSPGDNEQF
few | TRBJ2-7 | TRBV4-3 | ASSPQILGQGAGYEQY
few | TRBJ2-3 | TRBV5-1 | ASSLDPGQSTDTQY
- | TRBJ2-7 | TRBV5-1 | ASSENRDRPFEQY
few | TRBJ1-5 | TRBV6-1 | ASSEGRISNQSQH
few | TRBJ2-1 | TRBV27 | ASSLRGYEQF
few | TRBJ2-7 | TRBV11-2 | ASSLAFGGLLHEQY
few | TRBJ1-1 | TRBV12-3/TRBV12-4 | ASQYGAEAF
- | TRBJ2-2 | TRBV25-1 | ASSGQIEELF